The next 21 T cell receptor beta chains were all read from a single sample in a study of shared clonotypes between healthy human individuals. Profiled with immunoSEQ multiplex PCR; TCRdb holds only in-frame clones, not every one. The sample contains approximately 2,000,000 clones, approximately 90% of which appear only once. Sequenced sample: naive CD4+ T cells from PBMCs. Noted subset: CD45RA+ positively selected. Receptor source: a man aged 18 to 29 in good health. Some clones in this sample may be carry-over from other donors' samples.

The V and J genes are TRBV27 and TRBJ1-1; 7 nucleotides match TRBD1. Trimming took 6 bases from V and 0 from J; bases not matched to a gene: 25. The CDR3 sequence is 21 residues long. Per germline, CDR1 MNHEY and CDR2 SMNVEV (reference sequence). The CDR3 here is CASRSRTFSPGQTLLNTEAFF. CDR3 in DNA: TGTGCCAGCAGATCCCGAACATTTTCACCGGGACAGACTCTTCTGAACACTGAAGCTTTCTTT.

CDR3 protein: CASSLRAEQETQYF. The CDR3 DNA is TGTGCCAGCAGCTTAAGGGCTGAACAAGAGACCCAGTACTTC. The J gene is TRBJ2-5, the V gene TRBV7-3; D ambiguous. In germline, CDR1 is SGHTA, CDR2 FQGTGA. This CDR3 has 14 residues. V lost 1 base to trimming and J lost 2 bases, with 8 bases between them.

This chain connects TRBV14 to TRBJ1-1; D not resolved. Germline-derived CDR1 and CDR2 are SGHDN and FVKESK. V shed 6 bases and J shed 4 bases, with 12 bases lying between them. The CDR3 covers 13 residues. CDR3 DNA: TGTGCCAGCAGTCCAAGGCCGTCCACTGAAGCTTTCTTT. Translated, it gives CASSPRPSTEAFF.

The V call is TRBV2, the J call TRBJ2-1; 9 positions match TRBD1. CDR3 length equals 13 residues. Germline V lookup: CDR1 SNHLY, CDR2 FYNNEI. Germline trimming cut 8 bases from V and 12 bases from J; bases unmatched to any gene: 11. The DNA for the CDR3 is TGTGCCAGCCCCGGGACAGGGTTTGGGTCGCAGTTCTTC. Its translation: CASPGTGFGSQFF.

The rearrangement joins TRBV6-4 to TRBJ1-5, with D perhaps matching TRBD1 (6 bases). Germline V gene data show CDR1 as MRHNA and CDR2 as SNTAGT. V was trimmed by 3 bases and J by 9 bases, leaving 24 bases between them. The CDR3 is 17 residues long. The CDR3 sequence: CASSDRGRGPLQWPQHF. CDR3 in DNA: TGTGCCAGCAGTGATCGTGGCAGGGGCCCTCTCCAATGGCCCCAGCATTTT.

V usage is TRBV7-6 and J usage is TRBJ2-1; 9 bases match TRBD2. The J segment lost 6 bases and the V segment lost 5 bases, leaving 8 bases of the junction unmatched. This CDR3 spans 15 amino acids. The V gene's germline CDR1 is SGHVS and CDR2 FNYEAQ. CDR3 DNA: TGTGCCAGCAGCCGGACTAGCGACCGTAGCAATGAGCAGTTCTTC. Translation gives CASSRTSDRSNEQFF.

With regard to this clone: This CDR3 is also generated by other DNA sequences in the sample. This rearrangement joins TRBV10-3 to TRBJ1-4; D unclear. Germline values: CDR1 ENHRY, CDR2 SYGVKD. The CDR3 contains 13 residues. Trimming took off 2 bases at V and 4 bases at J, with 5 bases between the two ends. The CDR3 sequence is CAISETVNEKLFF. In nucleotides, the CDR3 is TGTGCCATCAGTGAGACGGTTAATGAAAAACTGTTTTTT.

The J gene is TRBJ2-3, the V gene TRBV29-1; D unclear. With 2 bases removed from V and 12 bases from J, the gap between germline ends came to 9 bases. CDR1 and CDR2 (germline): SQVTM, ANQGSEA. The CDR3 loop spans 10 amino acids. CDR3 sequence reads: CSVEFGSQYF. DNA of the CDR3: TGCAGCGTTGAATTTGGGTCCCAGTATTTT.

This chain uses TRBV9 with TRBJ2-7, with 7 nucleotides matching TRBD2. This CDR3 is built from 15 residues. J was trimmed by 3 bases and V by 0 bases; bases with no gene match: 6. Germline lookup yields CDR1 SGDLS and CDR2 YYNGEE. The CDR3 DNA reads as TGTGCCAGCAGCGTAGGGGGGGGTCCCGGCTACGAGCAGTACTTC. It yields the protein CASSVGGGPGYEQYF.

The chain uses TRBV6-1 and TRBJ1-5; a weak D match, TRBD1 (5 bases). This CDR3 comprises 14 residues. V was clipped by 7 bases and J by 2 bases, with 12 bases between them. The V gene's germline CDR1 is MNHNS and CDR2 SASEGT. The CDR3 here is CASIRRGGNQPQHF. CDR3 sequence (DNA): TGTGCCAGCATACGGCGAGGGGGCAATCAGCCCCAGCATTTT.

This chain connects TRBV29-1 to TRBJ2-1; 10 bases are a match to TRBD1. Per the germline V gene, CDR1 is SQVTM and CDR2 is ANQGSEA. The CDR3 covers 14 residues. Trimming removed 4 bases from V and 6 bases from J; junction bases left unmatched: 6. The CDR3 loop reads CSVGRTGGPNEQFF. CDR3 sequence (DNA): TGCAGCGTTGGTAGGACAGGGGGTCCCAATGAGCAGTTCTTC.

The chain joins TRBV28 to TRBJ1-1; D possibly corresponds to TRBD1 (5 bases). Looked up from germline, CDR1 is MDHEN and CDR2 is SYDVKM. The germline V and J ends were trimmed by 4 bases and 5 bases, with 17 bases remaining between them. The CDR3 spans 15 residues. The CDR3 loop is CASSSQHRQRTEAFF. The CDR3 DNA is TGTGCCAGCAGTTCACAACACCGACAGAGAACTGAAGCTTTCTTT.

V gene TRBV6-5 combines with J gene TRBJ2-7, with TRBD2 matching over 15 bases. J gave up 9 bases and V 5 bases, and 2 bases lay outside the gene matches. The CDR3 consists of 13 residues. Germline CDR1 and CDR2: MNHEY and SVGAGI. The CDR3, as DNA: TGTGCCAGCAGTGAGGGACTAGCGGGAGGGCAGTACTTC. Amino acids: CASSEGLAGGQYF.

The rearrangement joins TRBV5-4 to TRBJ2-3, with a tentative D call TRBD2 (6 bases). The CDR3 runs to 14 residues. V was cut by 4 bases and J by 8 bases, with 17 bases left in between. In germline, CDR1 is SGHNT, CDR2 YYREEE (reference sequence). The CDR3 region is CASSARGGLGTQYF. DNA of the CDR3: TGTGCCAGCAGCGCTCGGGGAGGATTGGGTACGCAGTATTTT.

This clone has a single count. The chain is built from TRBV6-6 and TRBJ2-7; 7 bases agree with TRBD1. CDR3 length equals 14 residues. V shed 7 bases, J shed 3 bases, and the junction held 9 bases outside the gene matches. Germline V gives CDR1 MNHNY, CDR2 SVGAGI (reference sequence). CDR3 in amino acids: CASIARQGFYEQYF. CDR3 sequence (DNA): TGTGCCAGCATCGCGCGACAGGGTTTCTACGAGCAGTACTTC.

The rearrangement links TRBV11-3 to TRBJ2-1; tentative D call: TRBD1 (7 bases). CDR1 is SGHNT and CDR2 is YENEEA in the germline V gene. The CDR3 is 17 residues long. V lost 6 bases and J lost 2, with 20 bases in between. The CDR3, as DNA: TGTGCCAGCAGTTTGACGGAGGGGGCCAGGGCCTACAATGAGCAGTTCTTC. Its protein product is CASSLTEGARAYNEQFF.

J is TRBJ2-1 and V is TRBV19; possible D gene TRBD2, 6 bases. This CDR3 is built from 15 residues. Trimming took 8 bases from V and 9 from J, leaving 23 bases between them. CDR1 LNHDA and CDR2 SQIVND come from the germline V gene (reference sequence). CDR3: CASGETRWMFGEQFF. As DNA, the CDR3 is TGTGCCAGTGGGGAGACTAGGTGGATGTTTGGTGAGCAGTTCTTC.

The chain recombines TRBV28 with TRBJ1-4; D is undetermined. From germline, CDR1 is MDHEN and CDR2 SYDVKM. V gave up 10 bases and J gave up 7 bases, with 16 bases separating them. The CDR3 loop spans 13 amino acids. The CDR3 spells CATTPPIVEKLFF. As DNA, the CDR3 is TGTGCCACGACTCCCCCAATAGTTGAAAAACTGTTTTTT.

This chain joins TRBV11-3 and TRBJ2-1; 7 bases map to TRBD2. CDR3 length: 15 amino acids. Trimming cost V 7 bases and J 2 bases; bases outside gene matches: 8. The germline CDR1 and CDR2 sequences are SGHNT and YENEEA. CDR3 sequence: CASTAGEGTYNEQFF. CDR3 coding DNA: TGTGCCAGCACCGCGGGGGAGGGCACCTACAATGAGCAGTTCTTC. Based on the CDR3 plus reference TRBV11-3 and TRBJ2-1, the full variable domain is EAGVVQSPRYKIIEKKQPVAFWCNPISGHNTLYWYLQNLGQGPELLIRYENEEAVDDSQLPKDRFSAERLKGVDSTLKIQPAELGDSAVYLCASTAGEGTYNEQFFGPGTRLTVL.

The chain recombines TRBV7-9 with TRBJ1-1, with 7 bases matching TRBD1. Per germline, CDR1 SEHNR and CDR2 FQNEAQ (reference sequence). J was trimmed by 1 base and V by 5 bases; bases with no gene match: 13. The CDR3 extends over 17 amino acids. CDR3 sequence: CASSLRDRDGRNTEAFF. Written as DNA, the CDR3 is TGTGCCAGCAGCCTAAGAGACAGGGACGGAAGGAACACTGAAGCTTTCTTT.

This clone appeared once. This chain links TRBV2 with TRBJ2-1; D remains ambiguous. CDR1 SNHLY and CDR2 FYNNEI come from the germline V gene. The V end lost 6 bases, the J end lost 4 bases, and 16 bases lay between the germline ends. This CDR3 comprises 15 residues. The CDR3 reads CASSTAPGLYNEQFF. CDR3 in DNA: TGTGCCAGCAGCACAGCCCCGGGTCTTTACAATGAGCAGTTCTTC.